This entry lists 8 T cell receptor beta chains sequenced from one sample in a study of response to subunit inactivated influenza vaccine. TCRdb recomputed calls from the RT-PCR reads with MiXCR, one row per CDR3 protein. The table has around 650,000 distinct CDR3 sequences, approximately 14% seen once. Specimen: PBMCs from blood, collected roughly 12 days after vaccination. The origin of the receptors is a man between 50 and 59 years old who received an inactivated influenza vaccine.

This clonotype occurred many times. The genes are TRBV6-2 or TRBV6-3 and TRBJ2-1; 9 bases are a match to TRBD2. The CDR3 length is 16 residues. Germline CDR1 MNHEY, CDR2 SVGEGT. V was clipped by 2 bases and J by 5 bases; unmatched bases: 7. CDR3 residues: CASSYRSLAGNNEQFF. The CDR3 DNA follows: TGTGCCAGCAGTTACCGCTCCCTAGCGGGAAACAATGAGCAGTTCTTC.

This rearrangement joins TRBV7-3 to TRBJ1-1; unclear D gene. CDR1 is SGHTA and CDR2 is FQGTGA in the germline V gene. V gave up 2 bases and J gave up 0 bases, with 7 bases separating them. CDR3 length equals 14 residues. CDR3 in DNA: TGTGCCAGCAGCTTATTAGGTCTGAACACTGAAGCTTTCTTT. It codes for CASSLLGLNTEAFF.

V gene TRBV5-5 combines with J gene TRBJ1-5; D remains ambiguous. The germline gives CDR1 SGHKS, CDR2 YYEKEE (reference sequence). CDR3 length: 13 amino acids. Trimming took 1 base from V and 4 from J, leaving 6 bases between them. In nucleotides, the CDR3 is TGTGCCAGCAGCTTGTGGGATAATCAGCCCCAGCATTTT. Translated: CASSLWDNQPQHF.

This chain joins TRBV3-1 and TRBJ2-5; 9 bases match TRBD2. Germline V gene sequence: CDR1 LGHDT, CDR2 YNNKEL (reference sequence). The CDR3 is made up of 16 amino acids. V shed 6 bases, J shed 1 base, and the junction held 9 bases outside the gene matches. CDR3 sequence (DNA): TGTGCCAGCAGAGGGCTAGCGGGGCCACTCCAAGAGACCCAGTACTTC. Protein: CASRGLAGPLQETQYF.

The V gene is TRBV7-2, the J gene TRBJ2-4; D uncertain. The CDR3 has 16 residues. Trimming pared 5 bases from V and 2 bases from J, leaving 16 bases between. CDR1 SGHTA and CDR2 FQGNSA come from the germline V gene. The chain's CDR3 is CASSLGFFQTKNIQYF. CDR3 DNA: TGTGCCAGCAGCCTGGGTTTTTTCCAAACCAAAAACATTCAGTACTTC.

This clonotype was seen a handful of times. The chain couples TRBV5-1 to TRBJ2-1; D might be TRBD1 (5 bases). CDR1 SGHRS and CDR2 YFSETQ come from the germline V gene. The CDR3 totals 14 residues. V was clipped by 2 bases and J by 2 bases, with 8 bases between them. The CDR3 DNA reads TGCGCCAGCAGCTTTGGGGCTCCCTACAATGAGCAGTTCTTC. Its translation is CASSFGAPYNEQFF.

In this sample, this clonotype turned up a few times. The J gene is TRBJ2-6, the V gene TRBV6-1; D is perhaps TRBD1 (6 bases). V lost 6 bases and J lost 0, with 18 bases in between. Germline CDR1 is MNHNS and CDR2 is SASEGT. The CDR3 covers 18 residues. CDR3 protein: CASRPDTGFYSGANVLTF. The CDR3, as DNA: TGTGCCAGCAGGCCCGATACAGGGTTTTACTCTGGGGCCAACGTCCTGACTTTC.

This clonotype has just a few counts. The chain is built from TRBV7-9 and TRBJ2-3; 13 bases match TRBD2. Germline values: CDR1 SEHNR, CDR2 FQNEAQ (reference sequence). J gave up 6 bases and V 5 bases, and 8 bases lay outside the gene matches. The CDR3 sequence is 16 residues long. The CDR3 sequence is CASSAGLAGDLDTQYF. The CDR3, as DNA: TGTGCCAGCAGCGCCGGACTAGCGGGAGACCTCGATACGCAGTATTTT. The variable domain in full, completed from reference TRBV7-9 and TRBJ2-3, reads DTGVSQNPRHKITKRGQNVTFRCDPISEHNRLYWYRQTLGQGPEFLTYFQNEAQLEKSRLLSDRFSAERPKGSFSTLEIQRTEQGDSAMYLCASSAGLAGDLDTQYFGPGTRLTVL.